Following are 3 T cell receptor beta chains from one sample sequenced in a study of T cell responses to AZD1222 COVID-19 vaccine. The data were produced by immunoSEQ multiplex PCR, yet TCRdb's version contains in-frame clones alone and is incomplete. The sample carries about 150,000 clones, more than 90% recorded once. The starting material was peripheral blood, obtained on day 0 of AZD1222 vaccination. The receptors derive from an adult in good health.

V usage is TRBV27 and J usage is TRBJ2-3, with TRBD2 identical over 8 bases. The germline V gene has CDR1 MNHEY and CDR2 SMNVEV (reference sequence). V was pared by 4 bases and J by 6 bases, with 6 bases of the junction left unmatched. CDR3 length: 14 residues. CDR3 residues: CASSSGTSSDTQYF. Written as DNA, the CDR3 is TGTGCCAGCAGTTCCGGGACTAGTTCGGATACGCAGTATTTT.

This chain joins TRBV19 and TRBJ2-5, with D perhaps TRBD1 (5 bases). This CDR3 has 13 residues. The germline CDR1 and CDR2 sequences are LNHDA and SQIVND (reference sequence). Trimming removed 4 bases from V and 3 bases from J, with 9 bases in between. The CDR3 region has the DNA TGTGCCAGTAGTACCGGACAAAAAGAGACCCAGTACTTC. Protein: CASSTGQKETQYF.

Here the CDR3 DNA reads TGTGCCAGCAGCCCGGGACAGCCGAACACCGGGGAGCTGTTTTTT. Amino acids: CASSPGQPNTGELFF. The rearrangement joins TRBV5-4 to TRBJ2-2; 7 nucleotides line up with TRBD1. Germline V CDR1 and CDR2: SGHNT, YYREEE (reference sequence). V trimming: 4 bases; J trimming: 0 bases; junction bases outside the gene matches: 3. There are 15 residues in the CDR3.